A single T cell receptor (beta chain) is shown here with its context. What it recognizes is unknown. The data are from a study of shared clonotypes between healthy human individuals. Across the whole study: A couple of women and three men aged 18 to 49 made up the donors. The plates for each donor numbered three CD4 naive, three CD4 memory, two CD8 naive and one CD8 memory.

CD45RO-negative, CCR7-positively selected cells formed the naive CD8 fraction, excluding terminally differentiated effector memory CD45RA+ cells. Each donor was a Caucasian adult residing in Nashville, Tennessee. CDR1 MNHEY and CDR2 SMNVEV come from the germline V gene (reference sequence). The CDR3 runs to 15 residues. V shed 4 bases, J shed 3 bases, and the junction held 6 bases outside the gene matches. Assay: immunoSEQ multiplex PCR; the TCRdb copy retains only in-frame clones and omits some. The table lists over 2 million clones, approximately 94% of them singletons. Findings and limits, study-wide: Non-shared clonotypes were found to have lower generation probabilities than the clonotypes that were shared by all four of the sorted-subset donors.

V and J are TRBV27 and TRBJ1-2, with TRBD1 matching 9 bases. Source material: naive CD8+ T cells sorted from blood. This clonotype was sampled from a man in his late teens or twenties in good health. The CDR3 DNA reads TGTGCCAGCAGTTACAGGGGGCGTGTGGACTATGGCTACACCTTC. Amino acids: CASSYRGRVDYGYTF.